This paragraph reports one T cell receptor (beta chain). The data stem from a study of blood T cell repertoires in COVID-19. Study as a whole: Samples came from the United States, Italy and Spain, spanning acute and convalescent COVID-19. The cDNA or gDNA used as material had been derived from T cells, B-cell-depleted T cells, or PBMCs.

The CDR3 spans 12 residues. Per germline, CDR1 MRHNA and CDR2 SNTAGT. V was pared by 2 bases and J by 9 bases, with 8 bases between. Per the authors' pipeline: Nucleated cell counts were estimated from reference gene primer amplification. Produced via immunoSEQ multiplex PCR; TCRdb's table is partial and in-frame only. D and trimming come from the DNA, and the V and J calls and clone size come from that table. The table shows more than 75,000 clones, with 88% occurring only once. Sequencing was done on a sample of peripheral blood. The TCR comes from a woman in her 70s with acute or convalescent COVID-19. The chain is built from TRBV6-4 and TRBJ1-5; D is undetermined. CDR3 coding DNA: TGTGCCAGCAGTGACCCCCGCGGGCCCCAGCATTTT. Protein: CASSDPRGPQHF.